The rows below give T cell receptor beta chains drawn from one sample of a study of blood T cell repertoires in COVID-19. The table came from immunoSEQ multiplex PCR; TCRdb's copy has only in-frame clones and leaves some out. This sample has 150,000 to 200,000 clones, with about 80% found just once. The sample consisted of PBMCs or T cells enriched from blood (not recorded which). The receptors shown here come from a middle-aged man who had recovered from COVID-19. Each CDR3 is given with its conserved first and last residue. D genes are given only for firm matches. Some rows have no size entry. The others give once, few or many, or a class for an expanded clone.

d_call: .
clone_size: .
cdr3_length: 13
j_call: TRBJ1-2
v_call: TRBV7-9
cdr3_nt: TGTGCCAGCAGCTTCGGACAGAGGGCTGGCTACACCTTC
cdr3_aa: CASSFGQRAGYTF

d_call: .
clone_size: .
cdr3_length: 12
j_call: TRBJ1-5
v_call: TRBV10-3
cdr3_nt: TGTGCCATCAGTGCGGCGGATCAGCCCCAGCATTTT
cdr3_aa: CAISAADQPQHF

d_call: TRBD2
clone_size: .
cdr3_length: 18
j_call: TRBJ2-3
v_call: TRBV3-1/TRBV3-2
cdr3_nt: TGTGCCAGCAGCCCTATAGACTTACTAGCGGGGAGCACAGATACGCAGTATTTT
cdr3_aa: CASSPIDLLAGSTDTQYF

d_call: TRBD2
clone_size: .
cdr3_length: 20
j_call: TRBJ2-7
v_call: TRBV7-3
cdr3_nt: TGTGCCAGCAGCCCCAGTACGGACAGGGTGACTAGCGGGAGTTCTTACGAGCAGTACTTC
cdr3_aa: CASSPSTDRVTSGSSYEQYF

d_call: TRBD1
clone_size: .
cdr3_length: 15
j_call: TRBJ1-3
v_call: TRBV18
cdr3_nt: TGTGCCAGCTCACCGACAGGGGTCTCTGGAAACACCATATATTTT
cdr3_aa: CASSPTGVSGNTIYF

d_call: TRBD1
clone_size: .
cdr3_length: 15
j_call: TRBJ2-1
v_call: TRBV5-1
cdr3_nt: TGCGCCAGCAGCCCCGGACAGGGTAATTACAATGAGCAGTTCTTC
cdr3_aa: CASSPGQGNYNEQFF

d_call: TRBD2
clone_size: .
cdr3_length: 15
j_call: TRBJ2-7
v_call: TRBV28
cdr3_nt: TGTGCCAGCAGTCCAGGGACTAGCGGGAGCTACGAGCAGTACTTC
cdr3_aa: CASSPGTSGSYEQYF

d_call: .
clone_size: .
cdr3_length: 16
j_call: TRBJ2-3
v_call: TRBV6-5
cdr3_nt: TGTGCCAGCAGTTCTCGGCGGAGCCTACGCACAGATACGCAGTATTTT
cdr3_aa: CASSSRRSLRTDTQYF

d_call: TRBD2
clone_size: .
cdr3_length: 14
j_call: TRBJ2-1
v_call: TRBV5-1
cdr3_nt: TGCGCCAGCAGCTTGGGGACTAGCGTAATTGAGCAGTTCTTC
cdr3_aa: CASSLGTSVIEQFF

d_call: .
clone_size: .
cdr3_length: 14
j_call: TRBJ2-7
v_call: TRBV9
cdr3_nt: TGTGCCAGCAGCGTGCGGGGTAGCCCTGGGGAGCAGTACTTC
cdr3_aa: CASSVRGSPGEQYF

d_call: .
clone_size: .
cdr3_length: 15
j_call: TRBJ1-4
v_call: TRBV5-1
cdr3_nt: TGCGCCAGCAGCTTCACAGGGATAACTAATGAAAAACTGTTTTTT
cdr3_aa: CASSFTGITNEKLFF

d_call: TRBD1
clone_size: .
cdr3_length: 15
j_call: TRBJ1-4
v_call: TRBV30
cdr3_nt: TGTGCCTGGAGTCTACAGGGGGCTGGTCGGGAAAAACTGTTTTTT
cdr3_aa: CAWSLQGAGREKLFF

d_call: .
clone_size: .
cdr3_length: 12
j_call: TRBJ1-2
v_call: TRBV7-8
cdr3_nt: TGTGCCAGCAGCCAGGACAGCTATGGCTACACCTTC
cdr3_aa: CASSQDSYGYTF

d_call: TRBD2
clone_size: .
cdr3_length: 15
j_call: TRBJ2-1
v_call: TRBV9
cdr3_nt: TGTGCCAGCAGCGCACTAGCGGGGCTTTACAATGAGCAGTTCTTC
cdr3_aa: CASSALAGLYNEQFF

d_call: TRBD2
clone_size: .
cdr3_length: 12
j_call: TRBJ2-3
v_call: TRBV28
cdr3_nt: TGTGCCAGCAGGGGAGGGGCAGATACGCAGTATTTT
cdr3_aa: CASRGGADTQYF

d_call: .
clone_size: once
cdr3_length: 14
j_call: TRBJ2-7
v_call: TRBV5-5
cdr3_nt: TGTGCCAGCAGAGCGACAGTGACCAGTTACGAGCAGTACTTC
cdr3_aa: CASRATVTSYEQYF

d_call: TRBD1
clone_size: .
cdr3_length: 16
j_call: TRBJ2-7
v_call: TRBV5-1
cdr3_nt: TGCGCCAGCAGCTTGCAAGTGGACAGGGCTATTTACGAGCAGTACTTC
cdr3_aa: CASSLQVDRAIYEQYF

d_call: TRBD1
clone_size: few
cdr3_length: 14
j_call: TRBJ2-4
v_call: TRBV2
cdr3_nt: TGTGCCAGCAGTTTCGACAGGGACAAAAACATTCAGTACTTC
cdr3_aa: CASSFDRDKNIQYF

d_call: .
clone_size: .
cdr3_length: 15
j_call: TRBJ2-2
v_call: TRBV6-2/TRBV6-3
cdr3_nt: TGTGCCAGCAGTTACAGGCAGGGGTTCATCGGGGAGCTGTTTTTT
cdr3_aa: CASSYRQGFIGELFF

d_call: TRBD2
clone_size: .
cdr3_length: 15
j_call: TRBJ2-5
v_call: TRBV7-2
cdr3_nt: TGTGCCAGCAGCGTTAGCGGGATTACGGGAGAGACCCAGTACTTC
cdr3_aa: CASSVSGITGETQYF

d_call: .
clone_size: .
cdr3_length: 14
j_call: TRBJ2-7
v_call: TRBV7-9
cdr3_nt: TGTGCCAGCAGCTTGGAGGGAGACTCCTACGAGCAGTACTTC
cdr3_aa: CASSLEGDSYEQYF

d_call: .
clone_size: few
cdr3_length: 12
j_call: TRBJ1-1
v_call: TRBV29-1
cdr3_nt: TGCAGCGTTCAACAGGGCGACACTGAAGCTTTCTTT
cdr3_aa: CSVQQGDTEAFF

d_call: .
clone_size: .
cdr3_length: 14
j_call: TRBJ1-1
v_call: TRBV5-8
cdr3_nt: TGTGCCAGCAGCCGATTAATGCAGGGGACTGAAGCTTTCTTT
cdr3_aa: CASSRLMQGTEAFF

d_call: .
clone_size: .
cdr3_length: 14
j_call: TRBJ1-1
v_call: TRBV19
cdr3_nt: TGTGCCAGTAGTATAGGGACAATGAACACTGAAGCTTTCTTT
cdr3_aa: CASSIGTMNTEAFF

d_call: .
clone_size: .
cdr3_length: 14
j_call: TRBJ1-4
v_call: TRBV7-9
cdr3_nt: TGTGCCAGCAGCTTTCCGGGGTCCAATGAAAAACTGTTTTTT
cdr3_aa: CASSFPGSNEKLFF

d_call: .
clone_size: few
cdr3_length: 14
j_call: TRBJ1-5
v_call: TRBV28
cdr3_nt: TGTGCCAGCAGTTTATCGGGGGACAATCAGCCCCAGCATTTT
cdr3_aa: CASSLSGDNQPQHF

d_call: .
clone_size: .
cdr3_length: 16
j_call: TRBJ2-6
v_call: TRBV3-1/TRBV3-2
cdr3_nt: TGTGCCAGCAGCCGCAGAAGTCCCTCTGGGGCCAACGTCCTGACTTTC
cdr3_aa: CASSRRSPSGANVLTF

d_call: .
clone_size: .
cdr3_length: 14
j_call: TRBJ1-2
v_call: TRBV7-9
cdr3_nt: TGTGCCAGCAGCTTGCAGGGCAGGAACTATGGCTACACCTTC
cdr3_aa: CASSLQGRNYGYTF

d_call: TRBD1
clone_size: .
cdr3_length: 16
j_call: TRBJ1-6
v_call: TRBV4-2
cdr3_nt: TGTGCCAGCAGCCAAGATCGGGGACAGGCAAATTCACCCCTCCACTTT
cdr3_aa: CASSQDRGQANSPLHF

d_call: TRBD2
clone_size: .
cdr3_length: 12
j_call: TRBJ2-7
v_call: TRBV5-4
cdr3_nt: TGTGCCAGCAGCTCCACTAGCGCCGAGCAGTACTTC
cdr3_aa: CASSSTSAEQYF

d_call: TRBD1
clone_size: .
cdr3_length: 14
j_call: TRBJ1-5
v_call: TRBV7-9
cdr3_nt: TGTGCCAGCAGCTTAGACAGGGGAGATCAGCCCCAGCATTTT
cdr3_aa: CASSLDRGDQPQHF

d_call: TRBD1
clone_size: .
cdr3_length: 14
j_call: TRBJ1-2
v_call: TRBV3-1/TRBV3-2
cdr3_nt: TGTGCCAGCAGCCAAGTTGGGACAGGGAATGGCTACACCTTC
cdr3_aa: CASSQVGTGNGYTF

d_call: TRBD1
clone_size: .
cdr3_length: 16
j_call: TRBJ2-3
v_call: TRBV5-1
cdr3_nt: TGCGCCAGCAGCTTTACCGGACAGGGGATGACAGATACGCAGTATTTT
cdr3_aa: CASSFTGQGMTDTQYF

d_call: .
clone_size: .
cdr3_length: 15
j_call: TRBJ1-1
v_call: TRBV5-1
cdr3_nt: TGCGCCAGCAGCCCGACAGCTTCCTCGAACACTGAAGCTTTCTTT
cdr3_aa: CASSPTASSNTEAFF

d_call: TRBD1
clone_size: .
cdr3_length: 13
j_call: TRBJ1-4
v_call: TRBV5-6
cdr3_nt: TGTGCCAGCCGTTTAGGACAGGATGAAAAACTGTTTTTT
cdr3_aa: CASRLGQDEKLFF

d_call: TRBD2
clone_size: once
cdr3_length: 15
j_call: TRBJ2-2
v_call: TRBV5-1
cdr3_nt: TGCGCCAGCAGCCCGGGGGGGAGGAACACCGGGGAGCTGTTTTTT
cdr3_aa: CASSPGGRNTGELFF

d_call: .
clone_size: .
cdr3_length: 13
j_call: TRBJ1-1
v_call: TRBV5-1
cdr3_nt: TGCGCCAGCAGCTTGCAAAAGCCGGGAGAAGCTTTCTTT
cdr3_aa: CASSLQKPGEAFF

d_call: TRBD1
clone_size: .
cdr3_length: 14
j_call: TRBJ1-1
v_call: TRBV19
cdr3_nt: TGTGCCAGTAGTATAGAGGGACAGTTCACTGAAGCTTTCTTT
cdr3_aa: CASSIEGQFTEAFF

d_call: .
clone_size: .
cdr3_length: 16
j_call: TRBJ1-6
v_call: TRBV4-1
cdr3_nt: TGCGCCAGCAGCCAAGATAGGGGCGCCTATAATTCACCCCTCCACTTT
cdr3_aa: CASSQDRGAYNSPLHF

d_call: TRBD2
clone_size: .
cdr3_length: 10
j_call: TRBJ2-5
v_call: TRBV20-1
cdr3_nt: TGCACTAGCGGGAGGGAGACCCAGTACTTC
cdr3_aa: CTSGRETQYF

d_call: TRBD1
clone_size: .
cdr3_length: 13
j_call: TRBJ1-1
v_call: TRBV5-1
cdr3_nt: TGCGCCAGCAGCCTTACCCGGGACAGTGAAGCTTTCTTT
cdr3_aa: CASSLTRDSEAFF

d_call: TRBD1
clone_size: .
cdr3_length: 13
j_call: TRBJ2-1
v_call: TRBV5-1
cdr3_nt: TGCGCCAGCAGCCGCTGGACAGGGAATGAGCAGTTCTTC
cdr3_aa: CASSRWTGNEQFF

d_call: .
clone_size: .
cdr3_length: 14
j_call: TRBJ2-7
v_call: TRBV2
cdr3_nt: TGTGCCAGCAGTGAGAGTCAGGGTTCCTACGAGCAGTACTTC
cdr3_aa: CASSESQGSYEQYF

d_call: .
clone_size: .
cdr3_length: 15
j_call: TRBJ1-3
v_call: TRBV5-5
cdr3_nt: TGTGCCAGCAGACCGGACAGCGACTCTGGAAACACCATATATTTT
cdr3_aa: CASRPDSDSGNTIYF

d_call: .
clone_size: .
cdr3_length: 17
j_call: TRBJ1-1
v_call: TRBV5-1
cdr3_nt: TGCGCCAGCAGCGCAGGACATTCACTGAACCACTACACTGAAGCTTTCTTT
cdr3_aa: CASSAGHSLNHYTEAFF

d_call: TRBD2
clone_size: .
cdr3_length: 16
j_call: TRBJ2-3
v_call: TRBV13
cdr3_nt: TGTGCCAGCAGCTTAAGGGCGGGGGGAAGGGCTAATACGCAGTATTTT
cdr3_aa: CASSLRAGGRANTQYF

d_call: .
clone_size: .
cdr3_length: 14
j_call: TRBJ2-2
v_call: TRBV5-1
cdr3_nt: TGCGCCAGCAGCCAAGGACAGAACACCGGGGAGCTGTTTTTT
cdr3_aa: CASSQGQNTGELFF

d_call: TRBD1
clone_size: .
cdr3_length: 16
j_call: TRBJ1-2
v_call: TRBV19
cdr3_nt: TGTGCCAGTAGTTCACCTCGACAAGGGGGCAACTATGGCTACACCTTC
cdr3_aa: CASSSPRQGGNYGYTF

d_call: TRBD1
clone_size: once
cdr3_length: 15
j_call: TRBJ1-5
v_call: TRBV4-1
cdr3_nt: TGCGCCAGCAGCCAAGTCGGGCAGGGGGGTCAGCCCCAGCATTTT
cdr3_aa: CASSQVGQGGQPQHF

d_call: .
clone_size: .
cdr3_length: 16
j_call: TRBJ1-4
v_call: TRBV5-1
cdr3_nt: TGCGCCAGCAGCTGGGGACAAAGAAGGACTAATGAAAAACTGTTTTTT
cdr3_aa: CASSWGQRRTNEKLFF

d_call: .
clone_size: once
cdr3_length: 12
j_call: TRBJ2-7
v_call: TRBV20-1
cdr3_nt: TGCAGTGCTAGTGCCAGGGTCGGCGAGCAGTACTTC
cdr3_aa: CSASARVGEQYF

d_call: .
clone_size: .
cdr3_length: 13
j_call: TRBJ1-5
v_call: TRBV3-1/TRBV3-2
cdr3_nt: TGTGCCAGCAGCCCGGACTCGCGGCAGCCCCAGCATTTT
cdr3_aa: CASSPDSRQPQHF

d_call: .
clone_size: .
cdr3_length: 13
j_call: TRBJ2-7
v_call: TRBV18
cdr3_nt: TGTGCCAGCTCACCAGGGGGCTTACTCGAGCAGTACTTC
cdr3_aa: CASSPGGLLEQYF

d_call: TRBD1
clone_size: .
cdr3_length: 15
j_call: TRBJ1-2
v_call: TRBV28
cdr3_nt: TGTGCCAGCAGATCCGGCGAGGGGGCCCACTATGGCTACACCTTC
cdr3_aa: CASRSGEGAHYGYTF

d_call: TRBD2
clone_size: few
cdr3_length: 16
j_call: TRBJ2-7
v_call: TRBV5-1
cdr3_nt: TGCGCCAGCAGCCCTGGGACTAGCGGGAGGGCCAATGAGCAGTACTTC
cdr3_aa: CASSPGTSGRANEQYF

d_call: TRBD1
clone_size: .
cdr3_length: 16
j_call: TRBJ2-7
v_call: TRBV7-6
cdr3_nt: TGTGCCAGCAGCTTAGGGGGACAGGGAATTGAGTACGAGCAGTACTTC
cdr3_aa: CASSLGGQGIEYEQYF

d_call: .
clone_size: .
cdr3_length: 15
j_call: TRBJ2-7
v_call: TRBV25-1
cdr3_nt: TGTGCCAGCACTAACACCAGGGGTGTAGCCTACGAGCAGTACTTC
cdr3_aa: CASTNTRGVAYEQYF